What follows describes a single T cell receptor (beta chain). V shed 4 bases, J shed 6 bases, and the junction held 19 bases outside the gene matches. Germline CDR1 LGHDT, CDR2 YNNKEL (reference sequence). The CDR3 length is 18 residues. The method was immunoSEQ multiplex PCR; TCRdb's version includes in-frame clones alone and lacks a portion of them. The repertoire holds 150,000 to 200,000 clones, with 88% as singletons. The record originates from a study of blood T cell repertoires in COVID-19. This chain links TRBV3-1 (or the pseudogene TRBV3-2) with TRBJ1-1, with TRBD1 matching 8 bases. The sample was PBMCs or T cells enriched from blood (not recorded which). This clonotype was obtained from a woman aged 18-35 years who had recovered from COVID-19. The CDR3 DNA reads as TGTGCCAGCAGCCTGCTACCGGGCAGGGGGCCCATGGGGGCTGAAGCTTTCTTT. Its translation is CASSLLPGRGPMGAEAFF.